This T cell receptor (beta chain) was sequenced during a study of blood T cell repertoires in COVID-19. Study-wide background: The United States, Italy and Spain supplied acute and convalescent COVID-19 samples.

In the original processing: Amplifying reference gene primers gave estimates of nucleated cell counts. Profiling relied on immunoSEQ multiplex PCR, and the TCRdb table lists in-frame clones only, not all of them. V and J calls plus clone size are reproduced from that table; the DNA served to infer D and trimming. Of 85,000 to 120,000 clones listed, roughly 87% are singletons. Trimming shortened V by 4 bases and J by 5 bases, and 17 bases separated the two germline ends. CDR3 length equals 15 residues. Germline assignment: CDR1 SGHVS and CDR2 FNYEAQ. While infection was still active, Seattle patients were enrolled and then followed longitudinally.

The TCR sequence derives from a woman in her forties or fifties with COVID-19, enrolled during active disease. The chain joins TRBV7-6 to TRBJ1-1; D not certain. The sample comprised peripheral blood. The CDR3 DNA is TGTGCCAGCAGCTCCCAGGACCTCGGAGGTACTGAAGCTTTCTTT. This translates into CASSSQDLGGTEAFF.